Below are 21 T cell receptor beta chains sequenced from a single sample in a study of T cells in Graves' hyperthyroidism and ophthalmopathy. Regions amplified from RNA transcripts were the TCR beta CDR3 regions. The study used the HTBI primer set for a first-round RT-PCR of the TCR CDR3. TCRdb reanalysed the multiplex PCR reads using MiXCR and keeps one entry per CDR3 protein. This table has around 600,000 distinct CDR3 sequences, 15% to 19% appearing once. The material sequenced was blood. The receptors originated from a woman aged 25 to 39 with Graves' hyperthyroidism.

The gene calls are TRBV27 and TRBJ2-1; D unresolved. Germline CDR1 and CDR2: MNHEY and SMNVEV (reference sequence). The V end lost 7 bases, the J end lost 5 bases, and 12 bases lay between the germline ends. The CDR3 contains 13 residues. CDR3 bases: TGTGCCAGCACTCAAGGACCCGACAATGAGCAGTTCTTC. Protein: CASTQGPDNEQFF.

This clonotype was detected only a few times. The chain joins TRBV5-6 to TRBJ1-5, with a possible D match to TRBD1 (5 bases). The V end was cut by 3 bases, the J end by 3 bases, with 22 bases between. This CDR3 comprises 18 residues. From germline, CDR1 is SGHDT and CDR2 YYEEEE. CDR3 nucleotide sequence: TGTGCCAGCAGCTCGGCGGAGGGGCAGAACGATGTCAATCAGCCCCAGCATTTT. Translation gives CASSSAEGQNDVNQPQHF.

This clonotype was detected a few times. CDR3 region: CATSASLAGAEQYF. CDR3 in DNA: TGTGCCACCAGTGCAAGCCTAGCGGGAGCCGAGCAGTACTTC. V is TRBV24-1 and J is TRBJ2-7; 10 nucleotides match TRBD2. The CDR3 has 14 amino acids. Germline CDR1 KGHDR, CDR2 SFDVKD. J was trimmed by 6 bases and V by 5 bases; bases with no gene match: 6.

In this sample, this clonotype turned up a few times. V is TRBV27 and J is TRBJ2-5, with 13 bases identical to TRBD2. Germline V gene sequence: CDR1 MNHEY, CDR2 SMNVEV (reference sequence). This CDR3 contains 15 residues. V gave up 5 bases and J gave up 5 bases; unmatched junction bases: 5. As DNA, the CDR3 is TGTGCCAGCAGTAAGGGACTAGCGGGAATGGAGACCCAGTACTTC. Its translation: CASSKGLAGMETQYF.

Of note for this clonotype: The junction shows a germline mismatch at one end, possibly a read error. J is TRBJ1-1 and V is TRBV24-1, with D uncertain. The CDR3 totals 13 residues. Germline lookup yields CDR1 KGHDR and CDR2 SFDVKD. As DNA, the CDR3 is TGTGCCACCAGTGATTCCGGCAGGCCTGAGGCTTTCTTT. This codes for CATSDSGRPEAFF.

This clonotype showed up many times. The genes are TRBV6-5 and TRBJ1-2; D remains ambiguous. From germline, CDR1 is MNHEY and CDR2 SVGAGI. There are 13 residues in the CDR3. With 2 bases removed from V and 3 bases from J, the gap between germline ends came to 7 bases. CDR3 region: CASSYNSYYGYTF. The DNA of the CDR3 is TGTGCCAGCAGTTACAACAGTTACTATGGCTACACCTTC.

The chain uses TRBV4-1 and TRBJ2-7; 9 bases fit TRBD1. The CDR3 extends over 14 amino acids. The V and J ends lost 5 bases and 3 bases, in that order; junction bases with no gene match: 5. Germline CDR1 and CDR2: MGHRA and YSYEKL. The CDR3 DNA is TGCGCCAGCAGCTCTAGGACAGGGGTCTACGAGCAGTACTTC. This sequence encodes CASSSRTGVYEQYF.

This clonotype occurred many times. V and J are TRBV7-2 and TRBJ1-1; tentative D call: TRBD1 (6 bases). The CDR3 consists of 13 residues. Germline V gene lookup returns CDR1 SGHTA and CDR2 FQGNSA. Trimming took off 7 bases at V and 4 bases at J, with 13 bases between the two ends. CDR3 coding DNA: TGTGCCAGCACCCAGGGGAGGGGCACTGAAGCTTTCTTT. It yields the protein CASTQGRGTEAFF.

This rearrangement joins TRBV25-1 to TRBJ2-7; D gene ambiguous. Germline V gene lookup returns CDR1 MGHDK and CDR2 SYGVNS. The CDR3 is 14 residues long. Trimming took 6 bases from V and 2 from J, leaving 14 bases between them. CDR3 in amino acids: CASRGIDIPYEQYF. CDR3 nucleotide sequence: TGTGCCAGCAGGGGGATAGACATTCCCTACGAGCAGTACTTC.

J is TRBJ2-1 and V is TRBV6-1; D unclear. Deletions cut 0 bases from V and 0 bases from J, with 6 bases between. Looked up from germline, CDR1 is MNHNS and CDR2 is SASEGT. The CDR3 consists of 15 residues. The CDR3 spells CASSEAVFSYNEQFF. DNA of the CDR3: TGTGCCAGCAGTGAAGCAGTGTTCTCCTACAATGAGCAGTTCTTC.

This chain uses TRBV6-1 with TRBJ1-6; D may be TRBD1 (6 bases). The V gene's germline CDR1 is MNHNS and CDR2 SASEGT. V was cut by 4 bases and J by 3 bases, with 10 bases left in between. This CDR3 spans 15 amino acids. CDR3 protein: CASSGDTDYNSPLHF. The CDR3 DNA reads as TGTGCCAGCAGTGGGGACACTGACTATAATTCACCCCTCCACTTT.

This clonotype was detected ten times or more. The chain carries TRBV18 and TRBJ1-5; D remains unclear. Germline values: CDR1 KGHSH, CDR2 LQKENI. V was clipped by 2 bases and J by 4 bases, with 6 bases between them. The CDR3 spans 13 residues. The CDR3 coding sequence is TGTGCCAGCTCACCAATGCGGAATCAGCCCCAGCATTTT. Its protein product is CASSPMRNQPQHF.

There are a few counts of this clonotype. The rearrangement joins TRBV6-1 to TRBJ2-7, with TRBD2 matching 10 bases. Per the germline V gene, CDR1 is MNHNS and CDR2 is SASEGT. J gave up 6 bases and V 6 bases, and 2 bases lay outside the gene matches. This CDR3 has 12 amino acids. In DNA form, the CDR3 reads TGTGCCAGCAGGCTAGCGGGAGCCGAGCAGTACTTC. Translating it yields CASRLAGAEQYF.

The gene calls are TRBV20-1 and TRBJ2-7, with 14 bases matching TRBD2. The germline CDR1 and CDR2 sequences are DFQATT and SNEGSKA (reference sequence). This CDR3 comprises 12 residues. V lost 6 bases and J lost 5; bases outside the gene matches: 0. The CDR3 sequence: CSAGLAGDEQYF. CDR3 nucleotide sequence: TGCAGTGCGGGACTAGCGGGGGACGAGCAGTACTTC.

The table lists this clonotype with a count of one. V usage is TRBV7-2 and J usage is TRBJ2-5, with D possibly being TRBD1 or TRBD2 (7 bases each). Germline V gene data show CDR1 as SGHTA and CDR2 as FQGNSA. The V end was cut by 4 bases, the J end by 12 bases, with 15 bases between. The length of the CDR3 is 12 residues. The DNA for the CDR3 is TGTGCCAGCAGCTCGTACAGGGGAGGGAAGTACTTC. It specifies CASSSYRGGKYF.

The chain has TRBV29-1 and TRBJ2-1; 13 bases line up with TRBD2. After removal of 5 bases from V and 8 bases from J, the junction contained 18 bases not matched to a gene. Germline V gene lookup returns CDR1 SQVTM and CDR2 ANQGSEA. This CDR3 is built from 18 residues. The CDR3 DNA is TGCAGCGTTCGAATCACTAGCGGGAGGGCCTTGGGCGTCTATGAGCAGTTCTTC. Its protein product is CSVRITSGRALGVYEQFF.

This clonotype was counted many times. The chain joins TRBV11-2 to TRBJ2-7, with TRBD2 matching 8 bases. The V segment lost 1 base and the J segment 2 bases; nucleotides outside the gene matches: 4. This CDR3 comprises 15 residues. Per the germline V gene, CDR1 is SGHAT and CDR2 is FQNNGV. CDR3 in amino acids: CASSLALAAAYEQYF. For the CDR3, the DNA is TGTGCCAGCAGCTTAGCACTAGCGGCCGCCTACGAGCAGTACTTC.

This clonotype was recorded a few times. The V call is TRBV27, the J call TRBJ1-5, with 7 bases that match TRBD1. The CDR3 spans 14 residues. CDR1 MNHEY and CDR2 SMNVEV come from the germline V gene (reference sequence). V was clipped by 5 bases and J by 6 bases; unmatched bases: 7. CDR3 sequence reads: CASSRGGGGQPQHF. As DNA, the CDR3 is TGTGCCAGCAGTCGCGGAGGGGGCGGTCAGCCCCAGCATTTT.

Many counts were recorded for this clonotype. CDR3 coding DNA: TGTGCCAGCAGCGTCGGACAGGGCTCCGAGCAGTACTTC. Its translation is CASSVGQGSEQYF. This sequence joins TRBV13 and TRBJ2-7; 8 nucleotides line up with TRBD1. The CDR3 has 13 amino acids. Germline lookup yields CDR1 PRHDT and CDR2 FYEKMQ (reference sequence). V was clipped by 5 bases and J by 6 bases; unmatched bases: 6.

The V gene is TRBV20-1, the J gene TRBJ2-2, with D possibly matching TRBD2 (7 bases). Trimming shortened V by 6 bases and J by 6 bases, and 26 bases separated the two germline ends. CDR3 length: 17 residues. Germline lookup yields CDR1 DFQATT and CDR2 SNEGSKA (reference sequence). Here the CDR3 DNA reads TGCAGTGCCCGCGGCGGTCGGGTAGGGGGAGGGGCCGGGGAGCTGTTTTTT. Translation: CSARGGRVGGGAGELFF.

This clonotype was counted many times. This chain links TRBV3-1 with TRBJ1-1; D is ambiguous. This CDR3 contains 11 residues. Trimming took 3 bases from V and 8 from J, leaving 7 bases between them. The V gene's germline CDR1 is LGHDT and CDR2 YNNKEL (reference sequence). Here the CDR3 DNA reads TGTGCCAGCAGCCATATCTCGGAAGCTTTCTTT. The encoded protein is CASSHISEAFF.